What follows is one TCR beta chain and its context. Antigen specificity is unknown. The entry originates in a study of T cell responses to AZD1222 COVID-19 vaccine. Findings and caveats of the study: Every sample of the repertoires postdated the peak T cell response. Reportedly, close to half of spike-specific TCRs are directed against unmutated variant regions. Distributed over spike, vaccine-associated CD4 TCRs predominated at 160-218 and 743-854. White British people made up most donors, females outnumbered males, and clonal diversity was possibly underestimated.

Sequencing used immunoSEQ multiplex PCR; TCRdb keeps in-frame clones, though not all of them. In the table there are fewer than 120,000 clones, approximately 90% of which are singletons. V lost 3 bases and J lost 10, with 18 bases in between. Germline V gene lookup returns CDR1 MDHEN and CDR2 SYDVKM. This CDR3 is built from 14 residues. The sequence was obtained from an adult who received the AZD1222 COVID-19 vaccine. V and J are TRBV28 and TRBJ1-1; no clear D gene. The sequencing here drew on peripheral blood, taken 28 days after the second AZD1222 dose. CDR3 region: CASSFRLGSSGAFF. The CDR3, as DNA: TGTGCCAGCAGTTTTAGGCTAGGTTCTTCGGGAGCTTTCTTT.